These 4 T cell receptor beta chains came from one sample sequenced in a study of CD8 T cells in Susac syndrome. Random-hexamer reverse transcription was applied to about 0.45 to 1 ug RNA. TCRdb used MiXCR to reprocess the immunoSEQ multiplex PCR reads, holding one entry per CDR3 protein. The table has around 200,000 distinct CDR3 sequences, nearly 97% seen once. The sample consisted of CD4+ T cells from PBMCs. The receptors derive from a human donor with multiple sclerosis.

This clonotype was observed a single time. The gene calls are TRBV4-1 and TRBJ2-7; the match to TRBD1 covers 7 bases. CDR3 size: 15 residues. In germline, CDR1 is MGHRA, CDR2 YSYEKL. V shed 2 bases and J 6 bases; nucleotides not matched to a gene: 10. The CDR3 nucleotides are TGCGCCAGCAGCCAATCGGCGACAGGGAGCCGCGAGCAGTACTTC. This gives the protein CASSQSATGSREQYF.

This chain joins TRBV6-2 or TRBV6-3 and TRBJ2-3, with unresolved D. The germline V gene has CDR1 MNHEY and CDR2 SVGEGT. The ends were cut back, 0 bases at V and 3 bases at J, with 10 bases in the middle. This CDR3 region has 15 residues. The CDR3 region is CASSYSTLGTDTQYF. DNA for the CDR3: TGTGCCAGCAGTTACTCGACTCTCGGGACAGATACGCAGTATTTT.

The chain joins TRBV27 to TRBJ2-7, with 8 bases identical to TRBD1. The CDR3 extends over 14 amino acids. V shed 2 bases and J 5 bases; nucleotides not matched to a gene: 5. CDR1 is MNHEY and CDR2 is SMNVEV in the germline V gene (reference sequence). CDR3 loop: CASSLQGAHDEQYF. CDR3 DNA sequence: TGTGCCAGCAGTTTACAGGGGGCGCACGACGAGCAGTACTTC.

The chain is built from TRBV12-3 or TRBV12-4 and TRBJ1-5; the D is unclear. Deletions cut 0 bases from V and 6 bases from J, with 21 bases between. The length of the CDR3 is 18 residues. This chain's CDR3 is CASSLATLGVGRRQPQHF. The CDR3 DNA is TGTGCCAGCAGTTTAGCCACCCTCGGCGTCGGGAGGCGTCAGCCCCAGCATTTT.